Listed below are T cell receptor beta chains from one sample, sequenced in a study of shared clonotypes between healthy human individuals. Assay used: immunoSEQ multiplex PCR; TCRdb lists only in-frame clones, some missing. The sample records some 2,000,000 clones, approximately 95% being singletons. Sequences were obtained from naive CD4+ T cells sorted from blood. These TCRs come from a man between 18 and 35 years old in good health. The CDR3 runs from the conserved cysteine through the conserved F or W. A D gene is named only where the DNA matches it firmly. Not every row has a clone size; where given, it reads once, few, many or a size class.

clone_size,d_call,j_call,v_call,cdr3_nt,cdr3_aa
NA,NA,TRBJ2-7,TRBV20-1,TGCAGTGCGGAAAGAACCTACGAGCAGTACTTC,CSAERTYEQYF
NA,TRBD2,TRBJ2-5,TRBV5-1,TGCGCCAGCAGCTTGGGTGGGAGGGCCCGGGAGACCCAGTACTTC,CASSLGGRARETQYF
once,TRBD1,TRBJ1-4,TRBV5-1,TGCGCCAGCAGCTGGGGGACAGGGACTGAAAAACTGTTTTTT,CASSWGTGTEKLFF
NA,NA,TRBJ1-2,TRBV11-2,TGTGCCAGCAGCTCTGGGACCGGGGAGTATGGCTACACCTTC,CASSSGTGEYGYTF
NA,TRBD2,TRBJ2-3,TRBV9,TGTGCCAGCAGCGTTAGCGGGGGACCCGGGGATACGCAGTATTTT,CASSVSGGPGDTQYF
NA,NA,TRBJ2-2,TRBV19,TGTGCCAGTAGCAGGGGAGCGAACACCGGGGAGCTGTTTTTT,CASSRGANTGELFF
NA,NA,TRBJ2-5,TRBV5-1,TGCGCCAGTGCTCGAGACCCCAATGGGAAAGAGACCCAGTACTTC,CASARDPNGKETQYF
NA,NA,TRBJ1-6,TRBV30,TGTGCCTGGACCGGTCAGGGGTCGAACTCACCCCTCCACTTT,CAWTGQGSNSPLHF
NA,NA,TRBJ2-7,TRBV6-5,TGTGCCAGCAGTGGACCCTACGAGCAGTACTTC,CASSGPYEQYF
NA,TRBD1,TRBJ2-1,TRBV6-6,TGTGCCAGCAGTTACTCGCGGACAGGGGACAATGAGCAGTTCTTC,CASSYSRTGDNEQFF
NA,NA,TRBJ2-2,TRBV6-5,TGTGCCAGCAGCCTGGGGACTTTGAACACCGGGGAGCTGTTTTTT,CASSLGTLNTGELFF
NA,TRBD1,TRBJ2-2,TRBV5-4,TGTGCCAGCAGTGACCCGGGACAGGGGACCGGGGAGCTGTTTTTT,CASSDPGQGTGELFF
NA,NA,TRBJ2-2,TRBV5-4,TGTGCCAGCAGCTTGACAGGGAGCGGCACCGGGGAGCTGTTTTTT,CASSLTGSGTGELFF
NA,NA,TRBJ2-3,TRBV27,TGTGCCAGCAGTAGGACCGGGACACCTACAAAAACAGATACGCAGTATTTT,CASSRTGTPTKTDTQYF
NA,NA,TRBJ2-1,TRBV4-1,TGCGCCAGCAGCCTGCTGACAGTTGGGAATGAGCAGTTCTTC,CASSLLTVGNEQFF
NA,NA,TRBJ1-5,TRBV10-3,TGTGCCATCAGTGCGAGGCAGCCGATGGATAGCAATCAGCCCCAGCATTTT,CAISARQPMDSNQPQHF
NA,NA,TRBJ2-3,TRBV2,TGTGCCAGCAGTGGAGGGTTCACAGATACGCAGTATTTT,CASSGGFTDTQYF
NA,TRBD1,TRBJ2-7,TRBV28,TGTGCCAGCAGTTCATCATCATTCAGGGGGCGGGACGAGCAGTACTTC,CASSSSSFRGRDEQYF
NA,NA,TRBJ1-5,TRBV2,TGTGCCAGCAGGACTGAGGGTCTTCTCCCCCAGCATTTT,CASRTEGLLPQHF
NA,TRBD1,TRBJ1-5,TRBV2,TGTGCCAGCAATCAACAGGGGGCTTCCAATCAGCCCCAGCATTTT,CASNQQGASNQPQHF
NA,NA,TRBJ2-7,TRBV5-1,TGCGCCAGCAGCAGGGAGGCGAATTCCTACGAGCAGTACTTC,CASSREANSYEQYF
NA,NA,TRBJ2-2,TRBV4-3,TGCGCCAGCAGCCAAGATGCGCCCCCCACCGGGGAGCTGTTTTTT,CASSQDAPPTGELFF
NA,NA,TRBJ2-7,TRBV5-1,TGCGCCAGCAAGGGGGACACTCCCTACGAGCAGTACTTC,CASKGDTPYEQYF
NA,TRBD2,TRBJ2-7,TRBV10-2,TGCGCCAGCAGTGTTAAACATAGCGGGATCTCCTACGAGCAGTACTTC,CASSVKHSGISYEQYF
NA,TRBD2,TRBJ2-7,TRBV30,TGTGCCTGGAGTGTACATCTAGCGGGCCTCTCCTACGAGCAGTACTTC,CAWSVHLAGLSYEQYF
NA,TRBD2,TRBJ2-1,TRBV2,TGTGCCAGCAGCCCGAGCGGGGCCTACAATGAGCAGTTCTTC,CASSPSGAYNEQFF
NA,NA,TRBJ1-1,TRBV11-2,TGTGCCAGCAGCTTATCAACGGGCAACACTGAAGCTTTCTTT,CASSLSTGNTEAFF
NA,TRBD1,TRBJ1-4,TRBV30,TGTGCCTGGAGTGTTTTCGACAGGGTATTTGAAAAACTGTTTTTT,CAWSVFDRVFEKLFF
NA,NA,TRBJ2-1,TRBV5-1,TGCGCCAGCAGCTTTGGGGAATTACACAATGAGCAGTTCTTC,CASSFGELHNEQFF
NA,NA,TRBJ2-2,TRBV9,TGTGCCAGCAGCGTGGGGCCGGTTCCCGGGGAGCTGTTTTTT,CASSVGPVPGELFF
NA,TRBD1,TRBJ1-2,TRBV5-1,TGCGCCAGCAGCTTGGCGCCGGGACAGGACGATAATGGCTACACCTTC,CASSLAPGQDDNGYTF
NA,TRBD1,TRBJ2-1,TRBV5-1,TGCGCCAGCAGCTTGCCGACAGGGGGCGCGGGTGAGCAGTTCTTC,CASSLPTGGAGEQFF
NA,NA,TRBJ1-2,TRBV11-2,TGTGCCAGCAGCCCCTCCAACCTCCTTCGGGGCTACACCTTC,CASSPSNLLRGYTF
NA,NA,TRBJ1-1,TRBV2,TGTGCCAGCAGTGGATCAGAGAACACTGAAGCTTTCTTT,CASSGSENTEAFF
NA,TRBD1,TRBJ1-1,TRBV5-1,TGCGCCAGCAGCTCCGTTCCGGGACAGGGGAACACTGAAGCTTTCTTT,CASSSVPGQGNTEAFF